This T cell receptor beta chain emerged from a study of OX40 agonist ivuxolimab in advanced cancers. Study-level points and caveats: CD8+ T cells (on average) carried more expanded clones than CD4+ T cells.

Germline CDR1 and CDR2: MNHNY and SVGAGI (reference sequence). The CDR3 loop spans 15 amino acids. Trimming removed 2 bases at V and 4 bases at J, with 12 bases between. A remark on this clone: The antigen remains undetermined.

Sequencing was performed with immunoSEQ multiplex PCR; in TCRdb, only in-frame clones are kept and a portion is missing. This table holds roughly 80,000 clones, 75% to 90% found once. The sequencing here drew on CD4+ or CD8+ T cells sorted from blood, taken in a trial of the OX40 agonist ivuxolimab. The source is an adult with an advanced solid tumor such as melanoma, head and neck, liver or kidney cancer. The chain has TRBV6-6 and TRBJ1-3, with a tentative D call TRBD1 (6 bases). The DNA for the CDR3 is TGTGCCAGCAGTTACACGGGGGCGGTAGGAAACACCATATATTTT. This sequence encodes CASSYTGAVGNTIYF.